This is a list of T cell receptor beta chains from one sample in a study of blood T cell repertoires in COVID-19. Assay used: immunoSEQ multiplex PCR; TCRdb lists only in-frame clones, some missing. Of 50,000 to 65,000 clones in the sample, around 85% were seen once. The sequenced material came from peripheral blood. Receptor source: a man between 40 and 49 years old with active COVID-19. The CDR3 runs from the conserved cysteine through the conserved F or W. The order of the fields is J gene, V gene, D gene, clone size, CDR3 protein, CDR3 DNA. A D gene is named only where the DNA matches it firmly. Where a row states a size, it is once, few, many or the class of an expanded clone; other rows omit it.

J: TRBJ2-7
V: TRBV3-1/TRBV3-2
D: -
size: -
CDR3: CASSQVSAEQYF
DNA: TGTGCCAGCAGCCAAGTAAGCGCAGAGCAGTACTTC

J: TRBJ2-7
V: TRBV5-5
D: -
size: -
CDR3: CASSPPTLPNEQYF
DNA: TGTGCCAGCAGCCCCCCTACTCTTCCCAACGAGCAGTACTTC

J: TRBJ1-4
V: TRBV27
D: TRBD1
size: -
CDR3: CASRPGGDEKLFF
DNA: TGTGCCAGCAGGCCAGGGGGAGATGAAAAACTGTTTTTT

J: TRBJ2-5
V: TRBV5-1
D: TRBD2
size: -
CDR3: CASSTGLAGETQYF
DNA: TGCGCCAGCAGCACGGGACTAGCGGGCGAGACCCAGTACTTC

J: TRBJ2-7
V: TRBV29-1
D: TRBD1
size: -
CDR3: CSVSGTGVYEQYF
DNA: TGCAGCGTGTCCGGGACAGGGGTGTACGAGCAGTACTTC

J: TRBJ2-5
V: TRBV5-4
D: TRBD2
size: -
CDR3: CASSSGLAGVGETQYF
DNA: TGTGCCAGCAGCTCGGGACTAGCGGGAGTCGGAGAGACCCAGTACTTC

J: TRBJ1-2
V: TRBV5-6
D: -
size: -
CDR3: CASSSPSRGGYGYTF
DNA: TGTGCCAGCAGCTCTCCTTCTAGGGGGGGGTATGGCTACACCTTC

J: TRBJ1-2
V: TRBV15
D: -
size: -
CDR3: CATSRDWAGDGYTF
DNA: TGTGCCACCAGCAGAGATTGGGCAGGGGATGGCTACACCTTC

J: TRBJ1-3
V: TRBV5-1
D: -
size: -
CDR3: CASSLGRADPGNTIYF
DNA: TGCGCCAGCAGCTTGGGGAGAGCCGACCCGGGAAACACCATATATTTT

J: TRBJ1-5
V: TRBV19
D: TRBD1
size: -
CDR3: CASSIIGGTGGNQPQHF
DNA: TGTGCCAGTAGTATTATTGGAGGGACAGGGGGAAATCAGCCCCAGCATTTT

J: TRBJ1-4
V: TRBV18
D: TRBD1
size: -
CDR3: CASSPPNRGANEKLFF
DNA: TGTGCCAGCTCACCACCGAACAGGGGGGCTAATGAAAAACTGTTTTTT

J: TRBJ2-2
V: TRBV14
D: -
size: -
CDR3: CASSQEVRSGELFF
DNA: TGTGCCAGCAGCCAAGAGGTGCGCTCCGGGGAGCTGTTTTTT

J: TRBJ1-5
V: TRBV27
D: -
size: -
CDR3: CASSLQGIPNQPQHF
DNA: TGTGCCAGCAGTCTACAGGGAATCCCCAATCAGCCCCAGCATTTT

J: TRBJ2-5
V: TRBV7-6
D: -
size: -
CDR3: CASSLAVGSGRETQYF
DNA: TGTGCCAGCAGCTTAGCGGTCGGCTCAGGGAGGGAGACCCAGTACTTC

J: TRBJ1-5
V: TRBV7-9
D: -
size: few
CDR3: CASSLAQGNQPQHF
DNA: TGTGCCAGCAGCTTAGCGCAGGGCAATCAGCCCCAGCATTTT

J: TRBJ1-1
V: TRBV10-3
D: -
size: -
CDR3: CAISADRINTEAFF
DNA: TGTGCCATCAGTGCCGACAGGATTAACACTGAAGCTTTCTTT